These 13 T cell receptor beta chains came from one sample sequenced in a study of blood T cell repertoires in COVID-19. Profiling relied on immunoSEQ multiplex PCR, and the TCRdb table lists in-frame clones only, not all of them. The sample carries 120,000 or so clones, roughly 90% recorded once. The sequencing sample was made of peripheral blood. Receptor source: a woman of 80 years or more with acute or convalescent COVID-19.

The chain couples TRBV6-6 to TRBJ2-7, with 7 bases fitting TRBD1. The CDR3 extends over 13 amino acids. CDR1 and CDR2 from the germline V gene are MNHNY and SVGAGI (reference sequence). V shed 6 bases and J 6 bases; nucleotides not matched to a gene: 8. The CDR3 loop reads CASSDDREREQYF. The CDR3 DNA reads TGTGCCAGCAGCGATGACAGGGAACGCGAGCAGTACTTC.

The CDR3 DNA sequence: TGTGCCATCAGTGAGACTCAGGGGGCGAACACTGAAGCTTTCTTT. Translation: CAISETQGANTEAFF. This chain connects TRBV10-3 to TRBJ1-1; 8 bases line up with TRBD1. After removal of 2 bases from V and 1 base from J, the junction contained 3 bases not matched to a gene. There are 15 residues in the CDR3. The germline V gene encodes CDR1 ENHRY and CDR2 SYGVKD.

The J gene is TRBJ2-7, the V gene TRBV27; D is perhaps TRBD1 (5 bases). Looked up from germline, CDR1 is MNHEY and CDR2 is SMNVEV (reference sequence). The V gene lost 8 bases and the J gene lost 6 bases, with 11 bases spanning the gap. This CDR3 contains 11 residues. CDR3 sequence (DNA): TGTGCCAGCTATGGCCAGGGCGAGCAGTACTTC. Amino acid sequence: CASYGQGEQYF.

This chain links TRBV6-5 with TRBJ1-3; TRBD1 is a possible D gene (6 bases). CDR3 size: 16 residues. Trimming removed 2 bases at V and 3 bases at J, with 14 bases between. Germline V gene lookup returns CDR1 MNHEY and CDR2 SVGAGI. The CDR3 is CASSYGDKHSGNTIYF. CDR3 DNA sequence: TGTGCCAGCAGTTACGGGGACAAGCACAGTGGAAACACCATATATTTT.

V and J are TRBV19 and TRBJ1-1; 11 bases are a match to TRBD1. Unmatched junction bases numbered 7, after V lost 3 bases and J lost 4 bases. The CDR3 spans 16 residues. Germline CDR1 reads LNHDA; CDR2 reads SQIVND (reference sequence). The CDR3 sequence: CASSIRPDRGPTEAFF. Here the CDR3 DNA reads TGTGCCAGTAGTATTCGACCGGACAGGGGGCCCACTGAAGCTTTCTTT.

The J gene is TRBJ2-3, the V gene TRBV18; 7 bases agree with TRBD1. The CDR3 is 15 amino acids. CDR1 KGHSH and CDR2 LQKENI come from the germline V gene. V gave up 4 bases and J gave up 4 bases; unmatched junction bases: 8. The DNA of the CDR3 is TGTGCCAGCTCACGACTGACAGGGCGGGCAGATACGCAGTATTTT. It specifies CASSRLTGRADTQYF.

The rearrangement joins TRBV19 to TRBJ1-2; perhaps TRBD1 as D (6 bases). The CDR3 contains 14 residues. V lost 0 bases and J 5 bases, leaving 10 bases between the germline ends. The germline CDR1 and CDR2 sequences are LNHDA and SQIVND (reference sequence). Here the CDR3 reads CASSIDQGRYGYTF. The CDR3 DNA follows: TGTGCCAGTAGTATAGATCAGGGGCGGTATGGCTACACCTTC.

The chain recombines TRBV18 with TRBJ2-7; 8 bases align to TRBD1. V lost 3 bases and J lost 3; bases outside the gene matches: 7. Germline CDR1 is KGHSH and CDR2 is LQKENI. CDR3 size: 15 residues. CDR3 region: CASSPGQGPYYEQYF. CDR3 bases: TGTGCCAGCTCACCCGGACAGGGCCCCTACTACGAGCAGTACTTC.

This sequence joins TRBV6-2 or TRBV6-3 and TRBJ1-3; maybe TRBD1 (6 bases). This CDR3 has 13 amino acids. Germline-derived CDR1 and CDR2 are MNHEY and SVGEGT. V lost 6 bases and J 7 bases, leaving 13 bases between the germline ends. The CDR3 spells CASSRGPENTIYF. The CDR3 DNA reads as TGTGCCAGCAGCCGGGGGCCGGAGAACACCATATATTTT.

V is TRBV5-1 and J is TRBJ1-3; maybe TRBD1 (6 bases). CDR3 size: 16 residues. The V gene lost 0 bases and the J gene lost 0 bases, with 10 bases spanning the gap. Per germline, CDR1 SGHRS and CDR2 YFSETQ. Here the CDR3 DNA reads TGCGCCAGCAGCTTGGCCTGGGACAACTCTGGAAACACCATATATTTT. Amino acid sequence: CASSLAWDNSGNTIYF.

The J gene is TRBJ2-7, the V gene TRBV5-4; possibly TRBD1 for D (6 bases). From germline, CDR1 is SGHNT and CDR2 YYREEE (reference sequence). Trimming cost V 4 bases and J 2 bases, with 16 bases left between them. The CDR3 sequence is 15 residues long. CDR3 sequence reads: CASSTGPTGAYEQYF. CDR3 sequence (DNA): TGTGCCAGCAGCACAGGGCCAACTGGGGCCTACGAGCAGTACTTC.

The rearrangement uses TRBV4-2 and TRBJ2-3; possibly TRBD1 for D (5 bases). Per germline, CDR1 LGHNA and CDR2 YNFKEQ. CDR3 length equals 15 residues. The V and J ends lost 3 bases and 4 bases respectively, with 14 bases between them. CDR3 sequence: CASSQLKRGPDTQYF. For the CDR3, the DNA is TGTGCCAGCAGCCAGCTAAAAAGGGGCCCAGATACGCAGTATTTT.

V gene TRBV10-1 combines with J gene TRBJ1-5, with a possible D match to TRBD1 (5 bases). Trimming took 7 bases from V and 3 from J, leaving 13 bases between them. The V gene's germline CDR1 is WNHNN and CDR2 SYGVQD (reference sequence). This CDR3 contains 14 residues. DNA of the CDR3: TGCGCCAGCACCGGCGGGGGGATCAATCAGCCCCAGCATTTT. This gives the protein CASTGGGINQPQHF.